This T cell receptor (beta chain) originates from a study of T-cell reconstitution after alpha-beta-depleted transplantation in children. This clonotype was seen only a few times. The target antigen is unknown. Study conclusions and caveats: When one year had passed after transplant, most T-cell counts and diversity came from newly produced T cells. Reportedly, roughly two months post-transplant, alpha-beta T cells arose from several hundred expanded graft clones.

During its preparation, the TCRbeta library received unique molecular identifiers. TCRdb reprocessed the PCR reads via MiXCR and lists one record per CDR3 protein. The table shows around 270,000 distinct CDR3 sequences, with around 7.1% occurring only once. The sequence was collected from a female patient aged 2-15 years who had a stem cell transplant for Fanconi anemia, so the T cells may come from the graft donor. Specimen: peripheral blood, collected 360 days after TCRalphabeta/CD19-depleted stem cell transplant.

CDR3 coding DNA: TGTGCCAGCAGTAGTCGACAGGGCCAGGGCAATCAGCCCCAGCATTTT. Residues: CASSSRQGQGNQPQHF. The chain combines TRBV6-2 or TRBV6-3 with TRBJ1-5, with TRBD1 matching over 7 bases. Trimming took 5 bases from V and 2 from J; bases not matched to a gene: 9. CDR3 size: 16 residues. Germline CDR1 and CDR2: MNHEY and SVGEGT.